This TCR beta chain emerged from a study of T cell changes during pregnancy in multiple sclerosis. Assay: immunoSEQ multiplex PCR; the TCRdb copy retains only in-frame clones and omits some. The sample gives approximately 70,000 clones, more than 90% of which show up once; over 2% is in the top ten. CDR1 is LNHDA, CDR2 SQIVND, per germline (reference sequence). The V segment lost 5 bases and the J segment 1 base; nucleotides outside the gene matches: 11. This CDR3 contains 17 residues. The receptor was isolated from a female donor with multiple sclerosis, enrolled in a pregnancy study. This material consisted of peripheral blood, taken in the first trimester of pregnancy. This chain joins TRBV19 and TRBJ1-3; 7 bases map to TRBD1. In DNA form, the CDR3 reads TGTGCCAGTAGTGCTACCAGGGGGACTCTTTCTGGAAACACCATATATTTT. This sequence encodes CASSATRGTLSGNTIYF.